These T cell receptor beta chains were read from a single sample in a study of radiotherapy plus CTLA-4 blockade in lung cancer. Assay used: immunoSEQ multiplex PCR; TCRdb lists only in-frame clones, some missing. The table includes about 80,000 clones, more than 85% detected once. The source was peripheral blood, collected from a patient treated with radiotherapy plus ipilimumab. Receptor source: a human donor with non-small cell lung cancer who had stable disease on radiotherapy plus ipilimumab. CDR3s include the opening cysteine and the closing phenylalanine or tryptophan. D genes are given only for firm matches. Clone size is given for some rows only: seen once, a few or many times, or a class if the clone is expanded.

v_call	clone_size	cdr3_length	d_call	j_call	cdr3_aa	cdr3_nt
TRBV7-2	.	13	.	TRBJ1-5	CASSPRIHQPQHF	TGTGCCAGCAGCCCCAGGATACATCAGCCCCAGCATTTT
TRBV12-5	.	15	.	TRBJ2-3	CASGLSGPFTDTQYF	TGTGCTAGTGGTTTATCAGGACCATTCACAGATACGCAGTATTTT
TRBV6-5	.	15	.	TRBJ2-1	CASSYSRSGQNEQFF	TGTGCCAGCAGTTACTCCCGGTCTGGGCAGAATGAGCAGTTCTTC
TRBV29-1	.	13	.	TRBJ1-2	CSVGGWGAYGYTF	TGCAGCGTGGGGGGGTGGGGGGCCTATGGCTACACCTTC
TRBV30	.	18	.	TRBJ1-1	CACKGYSGQAAWDTEAFF	TGTGCCTGTAAAGGCTATTCAGGGCAGGCAGCTTGGGACACTGAAGCTTTCTTT
TRBV28	.	15	.	TRBJ1-1	CASIPQGPMNTEAFF	TGTGCCAGCATCCCCCAGGGTCCAATGAACACTGAAGCTTTCTTT
TRBV5-1	once	12	.	TRBJ2-5	CASSLQMETQYF	TGCGCCAGCAGCCTCCAGATGGAGACCCAGTACTTC
TRBV27	.	17	TRBD2	TRBJ2-1	CASSLRAGGTSLEEQFF	TGTGCCAGCAGTTTACGGGCAGGGGGGACTAGCTTGGAGGAGCAGTTCTTC
TRBV5-4	few	15	.	TRBJ1-1	CASSLDSQGRAEAFF	TGTGCCAGCAGCTTGGACTCACAGGGTCGTGCTGAAGCTTTCTTT
TRBV19	.	14	.	TRBJ2-3	CASSMRRSEDTQYF	TGTGCCAGTAGTATGCGGAGGTCTGAGGATACGCAGTATTTT
TRBV9	.	14	TRBD1	TRBJ1-2	CASSYRGRPYGYTF	TGTGCCAGCAGCTACAGGGGGCGGCCCTATGGCTACACCTTC
TRBV7-9	few	15	.	TRBJ2-5	CASSLGGQTQETQYF	TGTGCCAGCAGCTTAGGCGGACAGACCCAAGAGACCCAGTACTTC
TRBV23-1	once	16	.	TRBJ1-4	CASSQSPIRGSEKLFF	TGCGCCAGCAGTCAATCGCCGATCCGAGGAAGCGAAAAACTGTTTTTT
TRBV30	.	13	TRBD1	TRBJ1-6	CAWSPGGNSPLHF	TGTGCCTGGAGTCCAGGGGGTAATTCACCCCTCCACTTT
TRBV7-8	.	17	TRBD2	TRBJ2-5	CASSLRRASGGKETQYF	TGTGCCAGCAGCTTGCGTAGGGCTAGCGGGGGTAAAGAGACCCAGTACTTC
TRBV6-5	.	12	TRBD1	TRBJ1-4	CASRDRFEKLFF	TGTGCCAGCAGGGACAGGTTTGAAAAACTGTTTTTT
TRBV6-5	.	12	.	TRBJ1-1	CATGPRRTEAFF	TGTGCCACCGGGCCCCGGAGGACTGAAGCTTTCTTT
TRBV25-1	.	12	.	TRBJ1-1	CASRRLNTEAFF	TGTGCCAGCAGAAGGCTAAACACTGAAGCTTTCTTT
TRBV19	.	15	TRBD1	TRBJ1-2	CASSIESWDSHGYTF	TGTGCCAGTAGTATCGAATCCTGGGACAGCCATGGCTACACCTTC
TRBV5-6	.	14	.	TRBJ1-3	CASSPGFSGNTIYF	TGTGCCAGCAGCCCGGGATTCTCTGGAAACACCATATATTTT
TRBV5-6	.	13	.	TRBJ2-7	CASSRVRSYEQYF	TGTGCCAGCAGCCGGGTCCGCTCCTACGAGCAGTACTTC
TRBV14	.	13	.	TRBJ2-4	CASSQPGLNIQYF	TGCGCCAGCAGCCAGCCGGGACTAAACATTCAGTACTTC
TRBV19	few	13	.	TRBJ1-2	CASSSPGKNGYTF	TGTGCCAGTAGTTCGCCGGGGAAGAATGGCTACACCTTC
TRBV5-1	once	13	TRBD1	TRBJ2-7	CASSLGQSYEQYF	TGCGCCAGCAGCCTGGGACAGTCCTACGAGCAGTACTTC
TRBV7-9	once	14	.	TRBJ2-5	CASSIAGPQETQYF	TGTGCCAGCAGCATCGCGGGGCCCCAAGAGACCCAGTACTTC
TRBV19	.	15	.	TRBJ2-2	CASSPLRRDTGELFF	TGTGCCAGTAGTCCGTTACGGAGAGACACCGGGGAGCTGTTTTTT
TRBV9	.	13	.	TRBJ2-5	CASSVGPGGTQYF	TGTGCCAGCAGCGTAGGCCCTGGTGGGACCCAGTACTTC
TRBV30	once	12	.	TRBJ2-7	CAWSARGDEQYF	TGTGCCTGGAGTGCACGAGGTGACGAGCAGTACTTC
TRBV5-1	once	14	.	TRBJ2-3	CASSLRQSTDTQYF	TGCGCCAGCAGCCTGCGACAATCCACAGATACGCAGTATTTT
TRBV6-1	.	14	.	TRBJ2-1	CASIATVSYNEQFF	TGTGCCAGCATTGCGACTGTCTCCTACAATGAGCAGTTCTTC
TRBV5-1	.	14	.	TRBJ2-3	CASSLTMLTDTQYF	TGCGCCAGCAGCTTGACCATGCTGACAGATACGCAGTATTTT
TRBV5-5	once	16	.	TRBJ2-1	CASSSSFSVLYNEQFF	TGTGCCAGCAGTTCCAGCTTTAGCGTACTTTACAATGAGCAGTTCTTC
TRBV18	.	16	.	TRBJ1-2	CASSQRPRQENYGYTF	TGTGCCAGCTCACAACGGCCGAGACAGGAGAATTATGGCTACACCTTC
TRBV2	.	17	.	TRBJ2-2	CASRGGLDRERTGELFF	TGTGCCAGCAGAGGAGGGCTAGATAGGGAGAGAACCGGGGAGCTGTTTTTT
TRBV18	.	11	.	TRBJ2-1	CASSPDFEQFF	TGTGCCAGCTCACCCGATTTCGAGCAGTTCTTC
TRBV2	.	15	.	TRBJ1-5	CASSDLQGSGQPQHF	TGTGCCAGCAGTGACTTGCAGGGGTCGGGACAGCCCCAGCATTTT
TRBV7-6	.	19	TRBD2	TRBJ2-7	CASSLGPGTSGSSPYEQYF	TGTGCCAGCAGCTTAGGGCCCGGGACTAGCGGGAGCTCTCCCTACGAGCAGTACTTC
TRBV6-5	.	13	.	TRBJ1-6	CASSYTNNSPLHF	TGTGCCAGCAGTTACACTAATAATTCACCCCTCCACTTT
TRBV4-1	once	17	TRBD1	TRBJ1-5	CASSAGDRARWGQPQHF	TGCGCCAGCAGCGCGGGAGACAGGGCAAGATGGGGGCAGCCCCAGCATTTT
TRBV5-5	.	13	.	TRBJ1-5	CASSLGADQPQHF	TGTGCCAGCAGCTTGGGGGCGGATCAGCCCCAGCATTTT
TRBV7-2	.	15	TRBD1	TRBJ1-1	CASSLLTGENTEAFF	TGTGCCAGCAGCTTACTGACAGGGGAAAACACTGAAGCTTTCTTT
TRBV4-1	.	15	TRBD2	TRBJ2-3	CASSQEAGYPDTQYF	TGCGCCAGCAGCCAAGAAGCGGGGTACCCAGATACGCAGTATTTT